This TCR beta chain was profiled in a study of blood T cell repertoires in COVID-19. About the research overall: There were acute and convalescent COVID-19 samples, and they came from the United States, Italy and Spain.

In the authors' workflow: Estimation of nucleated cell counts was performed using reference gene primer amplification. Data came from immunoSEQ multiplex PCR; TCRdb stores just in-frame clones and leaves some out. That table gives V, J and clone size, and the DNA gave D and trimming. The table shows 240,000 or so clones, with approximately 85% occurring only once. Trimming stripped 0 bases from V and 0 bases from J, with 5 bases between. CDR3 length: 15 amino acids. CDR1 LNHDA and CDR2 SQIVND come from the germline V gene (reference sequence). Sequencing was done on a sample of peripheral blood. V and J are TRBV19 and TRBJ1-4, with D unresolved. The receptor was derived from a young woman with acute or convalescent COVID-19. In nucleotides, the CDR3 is TGTGCCAGTAGTATAGATCGGTCAACTAATGAAAAACTGTTTTTT. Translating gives CASSIDRSTNEKLFF.